A single sample is the source of the 18 T cell receptor beta chains below, sequenced in a study of T cells in localized non-small cell lung cancer (dated by TCRdb to about 2020). Receptor libraries were prepared by the immunoSEQ multiplex PCR assay. TCRdb obtained this table from immuneACCESS and retained in-frame rearrangements with V and J assigned. These tables miss some clones; where compared with another copy, unresolved V genes account for less than half of the shortfall, and the remainder is unexplained. Here the sample has about 21,000 clones; about 90% occur a single time. Together, the top ten hold about 6.7% of the sample. The sample was peripheral blood, taken before any cancer treatment. The receptors shown here come from a male donor aged 60 or over with stage I squamous cell lung carcinoma.

The chain combines TRBV9 with TRBJ1-1, with unresolved D. V was trimmed by 0 bases and J by 1 base, leaving 16 bases between them. The germline V gene encodes CDR1 SGDLS and CDR2 YYNGEE. This CDR3 contains 17 residues. The CDR3 protein is CASSVAREATRNTEAFF. CDR3 bases: TGTGCCAGCAGCGTAGCTCGGGAGGCGACGAGGAACACTGAAGCTTTCTTT.

The chain has TRBV5-1 and TRBJ2-3; D is possibly TRBD2 (6 bases). Trimming left V 0 bases short and J 6 bases short, with 17 bases between. The CDR3 extends over 16 amino acids. Germline-derived CDR1 and CDR2 are SGHRS and YFSETQ. The CDR3 loop is CASSLGTTVGGDTQYF. The CDR3 coding sequence is TGCGCCAGCAGCTTGGGGACTACAGTGGGCGGGGATACGCAGTATTTT.

The V and J genes are TRBV7-6 and TRBJ2-1; no definite D call. This CDR3 region has 12 residues. V lost 1 base, J lost 8 bases, and 6 bases lay in between. Germline-derived CDR1 and CDR2 are SGHVS and FNYEAQ. CDR3 nucleotides: TGTGCCAGCAGCTTAGGGTATGATGAGCAGTTCTTC. It is translated as CASSLGYDEQFF.

V is TRBV11-2 and J is TRBJ2-5, with TRBD1 matching over 7 bases. The germline gives CDR1 SGHAT, CDR2 FQNNGV. The V and J ends lost 0 bases and 5 bases, in that order; junction bases with no gene match: 9. The CDR3 runs 16 residues. The CDR3 coding sequence is TGTGCCAGCAGCTTAGATGGGGACAGCGAGGGGGAGACCCAGTACTTC. This translates into CASSLDGDSEGETQYF.

The V and J genes are TRBV12-5 and TRBJ1-2; a possible D gene is TRBD1 (5 bases). The CDR3 loop spans 14 amino acids. Germline V gene lookup returns CDR1 LGHNT and CDR2 FRNRAP. Deletions cut 2 bases from V and 4 bases from J, with 11 bases between. The CDR3 sequence is CASGLQTGTYGYTF. DNA for the CDR3: TGTGCTAGTGGTTTGCAAACTGGGACCTATGGCTACACCTTC.

The V and J genes are TRBV5-1 and TRBJ1-6; TRBD1 is a possible D gene (6 bases). Looked up from germline, CDR1 is SGHRS and CDR2 is YFSETQ. V shed 1 base and J shed 8 bases, with 16 bases lying between them. This CDR3 is 16 amino acids long. The CDR3 bases are TGCGCCAGCAGCTTGTTCCCTGGGAGGGGGGATTCACCCCTCCACTTT. This codes for CASSLFPGRGDSPLHF.

The chain carries TRBV27 and TRBJ2-1; 7 bases map to TRBD1. Germline lookup yields CDR1 MNHEY and CDR2 SMNVEV (reference sequence). CDR3 length equals 14 residues. J was trimmed by 9 bases and V by 3 bases; bases with no gene match: 8. CDR3 residues: CASSFIQGRGEQFF. As DNA, the CDR3 is TGTGCCAGCAGTTTCATACAGGGGCGAGGTGAGCAGTTCTTC.

The genes are TRBV6-4 and TRBJ2-3; TRBD2 agrees at 11 bases. The germline CDR1 and CDR2 sequences are MRHNA and SNTAGT. Unmatched junction bases numbered 14, after V lost 6 bases and J lost 6 bases. This CDR3 is built from 17 residues. CDR3 protein: CASSQNPSSGGADTQYF. CDR3 sequence (DNA): TGTGCCAGCAGCCAGAACCCCAGTAGCGGGGGGGCCGATACGCAGTATTTT.

The chain recombines TRBV5-1 with TRBJ1-1; D is unclear. V was cut by 4 bases and J by 4 bases, with 8 bases left in between. This CDR3 contains 12 residues. Per germline, CDR1 SGHRS and CDR2 YFSETQ. As DNA, the CDR3 is TGCGCCAGCAGCGAACCCACCACTGAAGCTTTCTTT. Protein product: CASSEPTTEAFF.

This chain joins TRBV5-4 and TRBJ1-4; D not certain. The CDR3 spans 15 residues. V was shortened by 5 bases and J by 0 bases, with 11 bases between the two germline ends. Germline values: CDR1 SGHNT, CDR2 YYREEE (reference sequence). As DNA, the CDR3 is TGTGCCAGCAGTCCAGACCCCTCAACTAATGAAAAACTGTTTTTT. Its protein is CASSPDPSTNEKLFF.

This clone has only one observation. The V and J genes are TRBV7-3 and TRBJ2-1; D may correspond to TRBD1 or TRBD2 (6 bases each). The V gene lost 6 bases and the J gene lost 6 bases, with 18 bases spanning the gap. Germline lookup yields CDR1 SGHTA and CDR2 FQGTGA. This CDR3 spans 15 amino acids. Here the CDR3 DNA reads TGTGCCAGCAGTAAAGGGGGGTCTCGGGCCAATGAGCAGTTCTTC. Translating gives CASSKGGSRANEQFF.

The chain has TRBV7-2 and TRBJ1-6, with D unresolved. Trimming left V 1 base short and J 3 bases short, with 7 bases between. The CDR3 is 15 amino acids. The germline gives CDR1 SGHTA, CDR2 FQGNSA. The CDR3 here is CASSLDRYYNSPLHF. DNA for the CDR3: TGTGCCAGCAGCTTAGACAGATACTATAATTCACCCCTCCACTTT.

The CDR3 sequence is CASSGTASSGNTIYF. In DNA form, the CDR3 reads TGTGCCAGCAGTGGGACAGCAAGCTCTGGAAACACCATATATTTT. V gene TRBV27 combines with J gene TRBJ1-3; 7 nucleotides agree with TRBD1. The CDR3 contains 15 residues. J lost 0 bases, V lost 5 bases, and 4 bases had no gene match. The germline V gene encodes CDR1 MNHEY and CDR2 SMNVEV (reference sequence).

J is TRBJ1-5 and V is TRBV30, with D perhaps TRBD1 (6 bases). This CDR3 comprises 15 residues. The V and J ends lost 2 bases and 10 bases respectively, with 21 bases between them. CDR1 is GTSNPN and CDR2 is SVGIG in the germline V gene (reference sequence). CDR3 nucleotide sequence: TGTGCCTGGAGTCCCAAGGGTCTTCCAGGGGCACCCCAGCATTTT. Translating it yields CAWSPKGLPGAPQHF.

V gene TRBV5-6 combines with J gene TRBJ1-1; D uncertain. Trimming shortened V by 4 bases and J by 7 bases, and 17 bases separated the two germline ends. Per the germline V gene, CDR1 is SGHDT and CDR2 is YYEEEE. This CDR3 spans 14 amino acids. The CDR3 loop is CASSPRTGSSEAFF. CDR3 bases: TGTGCCAGCAGCCCTCGTACGGGGAGCAGTGAAGCTTTCTTT.

The chain links TRBV19 to TRBJ2-3, with 8 bases fitting TRBD1. In germline, CDR1 is LNHDA, CDR2 SQIVND (reference sequence). V lost 2 bases, J lost 4 bases, and 8 bases stayed unmatched. The CDR3 contains 16 residues. The CDR3 DNA is TGTGCCAGTAGTATATCAGGGGGCACGTTTGCAGATACGCAGTATTTT. Protein sequence: CASSISGGTFADTQYF.

The V and J genes are TRBV30 and TRBJ1-1; D is ambiguous. Germline V gene lookup returns CDR1 GTSNPN and CDR2 SVGIG (reference sequence). V gave up 0 bases and J gave up 1 base, with 6 bases separating them. The CDR3 length is 13 residues. This chain's CDR3 is CAWSVGGNTEAFF. CDR3 DNA: TGTGCCTGGAGTGTAGGAGGGAACACTGAAGCTTTCTTT.

The rearrangement links TRBV11-2 to TRBJ2-5, with 9 bases aligning to TRBD2. The V segment lost 3 bases and the J segment 5 bases; nucleotides outside the gene matches: 1. Germline CDR1 SGHAT, CDR2 FQNNGV. This CDR3 has 13 residues. CDR3 in amino acids: CASSFGTSETQYF. The CDR3 DNA reads as TGTGCCAGCAGCTTCGGGACTAGCGAGACCCAGTACTTC.